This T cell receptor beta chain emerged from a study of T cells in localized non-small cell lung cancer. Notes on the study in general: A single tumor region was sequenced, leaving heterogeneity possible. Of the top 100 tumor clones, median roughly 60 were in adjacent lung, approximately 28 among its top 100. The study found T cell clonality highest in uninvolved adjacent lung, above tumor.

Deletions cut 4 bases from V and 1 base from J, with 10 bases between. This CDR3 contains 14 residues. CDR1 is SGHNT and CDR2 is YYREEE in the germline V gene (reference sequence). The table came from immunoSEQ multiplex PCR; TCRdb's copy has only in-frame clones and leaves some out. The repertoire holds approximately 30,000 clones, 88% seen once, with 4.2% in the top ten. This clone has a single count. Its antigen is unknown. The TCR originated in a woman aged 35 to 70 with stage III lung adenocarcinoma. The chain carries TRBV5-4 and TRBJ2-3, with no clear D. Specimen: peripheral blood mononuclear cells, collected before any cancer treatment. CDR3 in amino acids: CASSALLGTDTQYF. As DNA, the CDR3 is TGTGCCAGCAGCGCTCTACTTGGCACAGATACGCAGTATTTT.